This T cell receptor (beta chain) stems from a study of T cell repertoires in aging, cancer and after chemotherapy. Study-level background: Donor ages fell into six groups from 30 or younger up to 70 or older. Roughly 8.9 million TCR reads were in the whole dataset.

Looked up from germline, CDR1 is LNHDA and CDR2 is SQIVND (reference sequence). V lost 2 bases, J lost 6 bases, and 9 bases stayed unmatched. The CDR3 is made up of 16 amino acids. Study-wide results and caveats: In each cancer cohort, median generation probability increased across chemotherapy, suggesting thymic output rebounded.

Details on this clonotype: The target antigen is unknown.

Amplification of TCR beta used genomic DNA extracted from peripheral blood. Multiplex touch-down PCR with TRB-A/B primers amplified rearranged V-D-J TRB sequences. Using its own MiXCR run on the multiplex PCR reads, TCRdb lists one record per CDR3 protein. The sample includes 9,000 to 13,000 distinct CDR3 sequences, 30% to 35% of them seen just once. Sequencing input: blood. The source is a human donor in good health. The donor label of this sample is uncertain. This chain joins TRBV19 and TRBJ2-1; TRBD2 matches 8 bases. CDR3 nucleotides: TGTGCCAGTAGTATACGGTTAGCGGGGAATTTCAATGAGCAGTTCTTC. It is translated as CASSIRLAGNFNEQFF.